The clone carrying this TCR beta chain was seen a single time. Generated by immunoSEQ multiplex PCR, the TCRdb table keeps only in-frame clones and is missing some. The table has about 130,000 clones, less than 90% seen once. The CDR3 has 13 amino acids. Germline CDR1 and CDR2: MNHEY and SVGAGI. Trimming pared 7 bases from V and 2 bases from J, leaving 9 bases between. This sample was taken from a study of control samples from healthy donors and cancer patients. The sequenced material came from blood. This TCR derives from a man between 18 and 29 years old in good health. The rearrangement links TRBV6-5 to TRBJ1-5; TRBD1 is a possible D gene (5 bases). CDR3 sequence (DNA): TGTGCCAGCACAGGGAGAGGCAATCAGCCCCAGCATTTT. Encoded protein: CASTGRGNQPQHF.